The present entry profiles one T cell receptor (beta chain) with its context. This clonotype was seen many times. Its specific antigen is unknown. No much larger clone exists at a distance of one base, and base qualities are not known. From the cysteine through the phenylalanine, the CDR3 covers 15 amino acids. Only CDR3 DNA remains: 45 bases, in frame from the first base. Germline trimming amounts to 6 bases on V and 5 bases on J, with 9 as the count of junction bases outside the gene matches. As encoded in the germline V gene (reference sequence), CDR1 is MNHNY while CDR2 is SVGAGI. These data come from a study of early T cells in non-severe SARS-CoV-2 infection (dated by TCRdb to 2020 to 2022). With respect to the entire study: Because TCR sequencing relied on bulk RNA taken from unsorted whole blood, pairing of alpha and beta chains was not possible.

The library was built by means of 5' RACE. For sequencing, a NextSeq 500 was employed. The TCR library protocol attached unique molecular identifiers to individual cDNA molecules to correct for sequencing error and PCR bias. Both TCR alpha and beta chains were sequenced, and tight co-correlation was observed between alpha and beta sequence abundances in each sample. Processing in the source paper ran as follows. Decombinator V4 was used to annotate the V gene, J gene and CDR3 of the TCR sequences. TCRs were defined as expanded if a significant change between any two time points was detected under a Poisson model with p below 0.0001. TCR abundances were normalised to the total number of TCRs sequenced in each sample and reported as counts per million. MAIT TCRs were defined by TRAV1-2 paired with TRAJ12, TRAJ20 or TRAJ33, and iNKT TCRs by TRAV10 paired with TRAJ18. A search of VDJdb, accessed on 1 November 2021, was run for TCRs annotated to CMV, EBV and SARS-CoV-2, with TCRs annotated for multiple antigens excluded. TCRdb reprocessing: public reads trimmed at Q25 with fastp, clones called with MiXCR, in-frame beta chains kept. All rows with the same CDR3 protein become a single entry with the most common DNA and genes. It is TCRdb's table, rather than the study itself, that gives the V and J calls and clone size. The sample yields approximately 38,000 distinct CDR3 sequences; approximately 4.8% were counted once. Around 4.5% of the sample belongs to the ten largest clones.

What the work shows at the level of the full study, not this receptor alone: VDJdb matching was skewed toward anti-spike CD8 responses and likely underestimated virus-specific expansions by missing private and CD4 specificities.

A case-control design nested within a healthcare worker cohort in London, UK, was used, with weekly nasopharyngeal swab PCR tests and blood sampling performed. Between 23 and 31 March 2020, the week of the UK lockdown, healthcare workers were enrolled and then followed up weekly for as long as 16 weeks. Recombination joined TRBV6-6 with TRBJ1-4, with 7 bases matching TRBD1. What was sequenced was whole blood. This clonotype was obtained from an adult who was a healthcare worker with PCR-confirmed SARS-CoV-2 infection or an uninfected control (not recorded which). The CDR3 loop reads CASRPLTGSNEKLFF. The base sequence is TGTGCCAGCAGACCCTTGACAGGGAGCAATGAAAAACTGTTTTTT.